These T cell receptor beta chains were read from a single sample in a study of T cells in Graves' hyperthyroidism and ophthalmopathy. TCRdb recomputed calls from the multiplex PCR reads with MiXCR, one row per CDR3 protein. The data contain around 540,000 distinct CDR3 sequences, roughly 16% of them singletons. Sequenced material: blood. The source of these receptors is a young woman with Graves' ophthalmopathy. Each CDR3 is given with its conserved first and last residue. The D gene is left open where the match is weak. Rows may omit the clone size; those that give it use once, few, many or a size class.

clone size: few
J gene: TRBJ2-3
D gene: NA
V gene: TRBV4-3
CDR3 protein: CASSQDNRPRYF
CDR3 DNA: TGCGCCAGCAGCCAAGATAACAGACCTAGGTATTTT

clone size: few
J gene: TRBJ2-1
D gene: TRBD2
V gene: TRBV20-1
CDR3 protein: CSARGLAEFNEQFF
CDR3 DNA: TGCAGTGCTCGCGGACTAGCGGAATTCAATGAGCAGTTCTTC

clone size: many
J gene: TRBJ1-5
D gene: NA
V gene: TRBV6-2/TRBV6-3
CDR3 protein: CASSYGGMGQPQHF
CDR3 DNA: TGTGCCAGCAGTTATGGGGGAATGGGACAGCCCCAGCATTTT

clone size: few
J gene: TRBJ1-5
D gene: NA
V gene: TRBV7-8
CDR3 protein: CASSSEGWPRNQPQHF
CDR3 DNA: TGTGCCAGCAGCTCAGAAGGTTGGCCCCGAAATCAGCCCCAGCATTTT

clone size: NA
J gene: TRBJ1-4
D gene: TRBD1
V gene: TRBV19
CDR3 protein: CASSAGQSATNEKLFF
CDR3 DNA: TGTGCCAGTAGCGCGGGACAGTCAGCAACTAATGAAAAACTGTTTTTT

clone size: many
J gene: TRBJ2-7
D gene: TRBD1
V gene: TRBV20-1
CDR3 protein: CSAAGQETYEQYF
CDR3 DNA: TGCAGTGCTGCGGGACAGGAGACCTACGAGCAGTACTTC

clone size: many
J gene: TRBJ2-3
D gene: TRBD2
V gene: TRBV7-3
CDR3 protein: CASSPTSGSLTDTQYF
CDR3 DNA: TGTGCCAGCAGCCCTACTAGCGGGTCCCTCACAGATACGCAGTATTTT

clone size: NA
J gene: TRBJ2-3
D gene: TRBD1
V gene: TRBV6-1
CDR3 protein: CASSPQGYADTQYF
CDR3 DNA: TGTGCCAGCAGTCCACAGGGGTACGCAGATACGCAGTATTTT

clone size: NA
J gene: TRBJ1-1
D gene: NA
V gene: TRBV29-1
CDR3 protein: CSGTGASDTEAFF
CDR3 DNA: TGCAGCGGGACGGGGGCGTCGGATACTGAAGCTTTCTTT

clone size: many
J gene: TRBJ2-5
D gene: TRBD2
V gene: TRBV11-2
CDR3 protein: CASSLEPGGPDSETQYF
CDR3 DNA: TGTGCCAGCAGCTTAGAACCGGGAGGGCCTGATTCGGAGACCCAGTACTTC

clone size: many
J gene: TRBJ1-2
D gene: TRBD1
V gene: TRBV28
CDR3 protein: CASSYRDREVSNYGYTF
CDR3 DNA: TGTGCCAGCAGTTACCGGGACAGAGAGGTCTCTAACTATGGCTACACCTTC

clone size: many
J gene: TRBJ2-7
D gene: NA
V gene: TRBV28
CDR3 protein: CASSGTGNRGYEQYF
CDR3 DNA: TGTGCCAGCAGCGGGACGGGCAATAGGGGCTACGAGCAGTACTTC

clone size: many
J gene: TRBJ1-1
D gene: TRBD1
V gene: TRBV3-1
CDR3 protein: CASSRPGQGKSEAFF
CDR3 DNA: TGTGCCAGCAGCCGACCGGGACAGGGGAAGTCTGAAGCTTTCTTT

clone size: few
J gene: TRBJ1-5
D gene: NA
V gene: TRBV7-3
CDR3 protein: CASSLYPGQPQHF
CDR3 DNA: TGTGCCAGCAGCCTATACCCAGGTCAGCCCCAGCATTTT

clone size: NA
J gene: TRBJ1-1
D gene: TRBD1
V gene: TRBV5-1
CDR3 protein: CASSNLDRGGTEAFF
CDR3 DNA: TGCGCCAGCAGCAATCTTGACAGGGGTGGCACTGAAGCTTTCTTT

clone size: few
J gene: TRBJ2-1
D gene: TRBD2
V gene: TRBV5-1
CDR3 protein: CASSFSTSGGNNEQFF
CDR3 DNA: TGCGCCAGCAGCTTTAGTACTAGCGGAGGGAACAATGAGCAGTTCTTC

clone size: many
J gene: TRBJ2-7
D gene: NA
V gene: TRBV20-1
CDR3 protein: CSARDLSTGTYEQYF
CDR3 DNA: TGCAGTGCTAGAGATCTTTCGACTGGAACCTACGAGCAGTACTTC

clone size: few
J gene: TRBJ2-3
D gene: TRBD1
V gene: TRBV6-1
CDR3 protein: CASSSSQGAKTDTQYF
CDR3 DNA: TGTGCCAGCAGTTCATCACAGGGGGCTAAAACAGATACGCAGTATTTT

clone size: many
J gene: TRBJ2-3
D gene: NA
V gene: TRBV7-2
CDR3 protein: CASSLEGMQYF
CDR3 DNA: TGTGCCAGCAGCTTAGAGGGTATGCAGTATTTT

clone size: few
J gene: TRBJ2-1
D gene: NA
V gene: TRBV5-1
CDR3 protein: CASSLAQTMEQFF
CDR3 DNA: TGCGCCAGCAGCTTGGCTCAGACAATGGAGCAGTTCTTC

clone size: few
J gene: TRBJ1-1
D gene: NA
V gene: TRBV4-3
CDR3 protein: CASSQEEGRSTEAFF
CDR3 DNA: TGCGCCAGCAGCCAAGAGGAGGGGAGGAGCACTGAAGCTTTCTTT

clone size: many
J gene: TRBJ1-6
D gene: NA
V gene: TRBV28
CDR3 protein: CASTRPIFNSPLHF
CDR3 DNA: TGTGCCAGCACCCGACCGATTTTTAATTCACCCCTCCACTTT

clone size: many
J gene: TRBJ2-3
D gene: TRBD2
V gene: TRBV27
CDR3 protein: CASSISGSRDTQYF
CDR3 DNA: TGTGCCAGCAGTATTAGCGGGAGTCGGGATACGCAGTATTTT

clone size: many
J gene: TRBJ2-7
D gene: NA
V gene: TRBV30
CDR3 protein: CAFRDDGIFWGEQYF
CDR3 DNA: TGTGCCTTCCGAGACGACGGGATATTCTGGGGTGAGCAGTACTTC

clone size: NA
J gene: TRBJ2-7
D gene: NA
V gene: TRBV4-1
CDR3 protein: CASSPGPGTYEQYF
CDR3 DNA: TGCGCCAGCAGCCCGGGCCCGGGGACCTACGAGCAGTACTTC

clone size: many
J gene: TRBJ2-7
D gene: NA
V gene: TRBV7-6
CDR3 protein: CASSLVSGIQSSYEQYF
CDR3 DNA: TGTGCCAGCAGCTTAGTTTCGGGTATCCAGAGCTCCTACGAGCAGTACTTC

clone size: few
J gene: TRBJ2-2
D gene: TRBD1
V gene: TRBV12-3/TRBV12-4
CDR3 protein: CASSLALAGGVGELFF
CDR3 DNA: TGTGCCAGCAGTTTAGCGTTAGCAGGGGGCGTCGGGGAGCTGTTTTTT

clone size: few
J gene: TRBJ2-1
D gene: TRBD2
V gene: TRBV5-1
CDR3 protein: CASSLGALAGPLNEQFF
CDR3 DNA: TGCGCCAGCAGCTTGGGGGCCTTAGCGGGGCCGCTTAATGAGCAGTTCTTC

clone size: NA
J gene: TRBJ2-5
D gene: TRBD2
V gene: TRBV7-8
CDR3 protein: CASSYVRLAGETQYF
CDR3 DNA: TGTGCCAGCAGCTACGTCCGGCTAGCGGGAGAGACCCAGTACTTC

clone size: few
J gene: TRBJ2-5
D gene: NA
V gene: TRBV6-6
CDR3 protein: CASSYTGGQETQYF
CDR3 DNA: TGTGCCAGCAGTTATACTGGGGGCCAAGAGACCCAGTACTTC

clone size: few
J gene: TRBJ2-3
D gene: NA
V gene: TRBV11-1
CDR3 protein: CASSLAAGVSDTQYF
CDR3 DNA: TGTGCCAGCAGCTTAGCGGCAGGGGTCTCAGATACGCAGTATTTT

clone size: many
J gene: TRBJ2-3
D gene: TRBD1
V gene: TRBV10-3
CDR3 protein: CAKRPGQGSADTQYF
CDR3 DNA: TGTGCCAAAAGGCCGGGACAGGGGAGCGCAGATACGCAGTATTTT

clone size: NA
J gene: TRBJ2-7
D gene: NA
V gene: TRBV19
CDR3 protein: CASSISARQTYEQYF
CDR3 DNA: TGTGCCAGTAGTATATCGGCAAGGCAAACATACGAGCAGTACTTC

clone size: few
J gene: TRBJ1-1
D gene: NA
V gene: TRBV29-1
CDR3 protein: CSVGSHPGDTEAFF
CDR3 DNA: TGCAGCGTTGGGTCCCATCCGGGGGACACTGAAGCTTTCTTT

clone size: NA
J gene: TRBJ1-3
D gene: TRBD1
V gene: TRBV15
CDR3 protein: CATSRDRGLGNTIYF
CDR3 DNA: TGTGCCACCAGCAGGGACAGGGGCCTCGGGAACACCATATATTTT

clone size: NA
J gene: TRBJ2-5
D gene: NA
V gene: TRBV10-3
CDR3 protein: CAISEPGVKGEPQETQYF
CDR3 DNA: TGTGCCATCAGTGAGCCGGGGGTTAAGGGAGAACCCCAAGAGACCCAGTACTTC

clone size: many
J gene: TRBJ1-1
D gene: NA
V gene: TRBV20-1
CDR3 protein: CSASRQNTEAFF
CDR3 DNA: TGCAGTGCTAGTCGACAGAACACTGAAGCTTTCTTT

clone size: many
J gene: TRBJ2-1
D gene: TRBD2
V gene: TRBV28
CDR3 protein: CASSLTSGRGNEQFF
CDR3 DNA: TGCGCCAGCAGCTTGACTAGCGGGAGAGGAAATGAGCAGTTCTTC

clone size: NA
J gene: TRBJ2-2
D gene: TRBD1
V gene: TRBV4-1
CDR3 protein: CASSLPGQGLWNGELFF
CDR3 DNA: TGCGCCAGCAGCCTACCGGGACAGGGACTTTGGAACGGGGAGCTGTTTTTT

clone size: few
J gene: TRBJ2-1
D gene: NA
V gene: TRBV4-1
CDR3 protein: CASSQDAMQFF
CDR3 DNA: TGCGCCAGCAGCCAAGATGCGATGCAGTTCTTC

clone size: NA
J gene: TRBJ1-1
D gene: NA
V gene: TRBV7-3
CDR3 protein: CASSYGPGDSTEAFF
CDR3 DNA: TGTGCCAGCAGCTATGGGCCAGGGGATTCCACTGAAGCTTTCTTT

clone size: few
J gene: TRBJ2-5
D gene: TRBD1
V gene: TRBV7-2
CDR3 protein: CASSFGQGFEETQYF
CDR3 DNA: TGTGCCAGCAGCTTCGGACAGGGGTTCGAAGAGACCCAGTACTTC

clone size: many
J gene: TRBJ2-3
D gene: NA
V gene: TRBV7-3
CDR3 protein: CASSPRRGSRDTQYF
CDR3 DNA: TGTGCCAGCAGCCCCCGACGGGGGAGTAGAGATACGCAGTATTTT

clone size: NA
J gene: TRBJ2-1
D gene: NA
V gene: TRBV7-3
CDR3 protein: CASSWGLSGNEQFF
CDR3 DNA: TGTGCCAGCAGCTGGGGACTGTCTGGCAATGAGCAGTTCTTC

clone size: many
J gene: TRBJ2-1
D gene: TRBD2
V gene: TRBV11-3
CDR3 protein: CASSALAGAGYNEQFF
CDR3 DNA: TGTGCCAGCAGCGCCCTAGCGGGAGCTGGCTACAATGAGCAGTTCTTC

clone size: few
J gene: TRBJ2-2
D gene: NA
V gene: TRBV5-1
CDR3 protein: CASSWGPNTGELFF
CDR3 DNA: TGCGCCAGCAGCTGGGGTCCTAACACCGGGGAGCTGTTTTTT

clone size: many
J gene: TRBJ2-1
D gene: TRBD2
V gene: TRBV20-1
CDR3 protein: CSADLAGVGEQFF
CDR3 DNA: TGCAGTGCTGATTTAGCGGGAGTGGGTGAGCAGTTCTTC

clone size: many
J gene: TRBJ2-3
D gene: TRBD1
V gene: TRBV30
CDR3 protein: CAADRGLSTDTQYF
CDR3 DNA: TGTGCCGCCGACAGGGGGCTTAGCACAGATACGCAGTATTTT

clone size: NA
J gene: TRBJ1-6
D gene: NA
V gene: TRBV27
CDR3 protein: CASSLVDYNSPLHF
CDR3 DNA: TGTGCCAGCAGTTTAGTAGATTATAATTCACCCCTCCACTTT

clone size: many
J gene: TRBJ1-2
D gene: NA
V gene: TRBV30
CDR3 protein: CAWSHTRAGGYTF
CDR3 DNA: TGTGCCTGGAGTCACACCAGGGCGGGTGGCTACACCTTC

clone size: NA
J gene: TRBJ1-4
D gene: NA
V gene: TRBV19
CDR3 protein: CASSGVQGLNEKLFF
CDR3 DNA: TGTGCCAGTAGTGGAGTCCAGGGCCTTAATGAAAAACTGTTTTTT

clone size: few
J gene: TRBJ1-1
D gene: NA
V gene: TRBV5-8
CDR3 protein: CASSPRFGGEAFF
CDR3 DNA: TGTGCCAGCAGCCCCCGGTTTGGTGGTGAAGCTTTCTTT

clone size: few
J gene: TRBJ1-1
D gene: NA
V gene: TRBV20-1
CDR3 protein: CSARVGGRGEAFF
CDR3 DNA: TGCAGTGCTCGAGTGGGGGGCCGGGGAGAAGCTTTCTTT

clone size: NA
J gene: TRBJ1-2
D gene: NA
V gene: TRBV6-1
CDR3 protein: CASSESHNYGYTF
CDR3 DNA: TGTGCCAGCAGCGAGTCACACAACTATGGCTACACCTTC

clone size: NA
J gene: TRBJ2-5
D gene: TRBD2
V gene: TRBV6-2/TRBV6-3
CDR3 protein: CATSGGQETQYF
CDR3 DNA: TGTGCCACCAGCGGGGGCCAAGAGACCCAGTACTTC